This T cell receptor (beta chain) is drawn from a study of blood T cell repertoires in COVID-19 (dated by TCRdb to 2018 to 2020). In terms of the full investigation: The collaborator samples originated in the United States, Italy and Spain and spanned the acute and convalescent phases of COVID-19. The prospective study material was composed of cDNA or gDNA derived from T cells, B-cell-depleted T cells, or PBMCs. HLA class I and class II types, where available, came from metadata supplied by the sample provider rather than from assay-based typing. Sample metadata almost always included a de-identified subject ID, COVID-19 status, age in years and sex. The samples were drawn from two sources: the first 160 participants of the ongoing ImmuneRACE study, and 1,254 subjects contributed by 6 global collaborators. Deeply sampled blood TCRbeta repertoires from subjects exposed to, actively infected with, or recovered from COVID-19 were included in the dataset. The repertoires were released in a freely available public database intended as a resource for research on the immune response to SARS-CoV-2.

TCRbeta CDR3 regions were amplified from genomic DNA using the immunoSEQ Assay, a bias-controlled multiplex PCR. As for the original processing: Within the assay, amplification of reference gene primers was used to estimate how many nucleated cells each sample contained. To quantify the absolute abundance of each unique TCRbeta CDR3 rearrangement, sequence reads were collapsed and filtered. For each sample, productive Simpson clonality was calculated as the square root of Simpson's diversity index over productive rearrangements. The source is immuneACCESS, and TCRdb retained only in-frame sequences with V and J called. Part of the clones is not carried over; for the studies checked, unresolved V genes explain less than half of this, and the remainder is unexplained. V and J calls plus clone size are reproduced from that table; the DNA served to infer D and trimming. The sample contains fewer than 450,000 clones, approximately 86% of them found a single time. Jointly, the top ten make up around 2% of the sample.

The germline V gene yields SGHTA for CDR1 and FQGNSA for CDR2. Trimming removed 3 bases from V and 0 bases from J, leaving 9 bases between the germline ends. Including the terminal cysteine and phenylalanine, the CDR3 comprises 14 residues. Only the CDR3 portion is preserved as DNA: 42 bases, with reading frame beginning at the first base. In the prospective study, participants were roughly 18 to 95 years old, resided in fewer than 25 geographic areas of the United States, and were enrolled through a virtual design. To assign participants to cohorts, the prospective study relied on clinical history that participants themselves reported in a screening survey and a study questionnaire. In the prospective study, whole blood, serum and a nasopharyngeal or oropharyngeal swab were collected from each participant by mobile phlebotomists. Prospective study participants could optionally give additional blood draws and questionnaires over an approximately two-month period. Prospective study blood samples were shipped either frozen or at room temperature before DNA extraction.

With respect to this clone: Its antigen remains undetermined. Base-call qualities are not available, and no considerably larger clone is one nucleotide away.

The investigation overall reported the following: How much clinical and demographic metadata was included differed by source and by participant, and the metadata was provided uncurated.

The sequence is built from TRBV7-2 and TRBJ2-7; perhaps TRBD1 is the D gene, with 5 bases matching. The source is a woman aged 40 to 49 with acute COVID-19. Sequenced input: PBMCs or T cells enriched from blood (not recorded which). At the DNA level, the sequence is TGTGCCAGCAGCTTTGACAGAGGCTCCTACGAGCAGTACTTC. Translated, this gives CASSFDRGSYEQYF.